These T cell receptor beta chains were read from a single sample in a study of shared clonotypes between healthy human individuals. This table comes from immunoSEQ multiplex PCR, and its TCRdb copy is limited to in-frame clones, with some not included. The data hold 450,000 to 700,000 clones, with nearly 97% observed a single time. The sequenced sample consisted of naive CD8+ T cells sorted from blood. These TCRs come from a woman younger than 45 in good health. CDR3s include the opening cysteine and the closing phenylalanine or tryptophan. Each record gives: D gene, CDR3 length, V gene, J gene, CDR3 DNA, CDR3 protein. A D gene is named only where the DNA matches it firmly.

d_call: -
cdr3_length: 11
v_call: TRBV29-1
j_call: TRBJ2-7
cdr3_nt: TGCAGCGCCGGACAGAGCTACGAGCAGTACTTC
cdr3_aa: CSAGQSYEQYF

d_call: TRBD2
cdr3_length: 16
v_call: TRBV28
j_call: TRBJ2-2
cdr3_nt: TGTGCCAGCAGTGCGGATCGGGAGGAGAACACCGGGGAGCTGTTTTTT
cdr3_aa: CASSADREENTGELFF

d_call: TRBD1
cdr3_length: 13
v_call: TRBV29-1
j_call: TRBJ1-2
cdr3_nt: TGCAGCATAGGACAGGGGGAAAACTATGGCTACACCTTC
cdr3_aa: CSIGQGENYGYTF

d_call: -
cdr3_length: 14
v_call: TRBV5-4
j_call: TRBJ2-1
cdr3_nt: TGTGCCAGCAGCTTGGGGACAGACTACAATGAGCAGTTCTTC
cdr3_aa: CASSLGTDYNEQFF

d_call: TRBD1
cdr3_length: 16
v_call: TRBV27
j_call: TRBJ1-1
cdr3_nt: TGTGCCAGCAGGAACGGACAGGCTGAGTGGAACACTGAAGCTTTCTTT
cdr3_aa: CASRNGQAEWNTEAFF

d_call: TRBD1
cdr3_length: 15
v_call: TRBV7-3
j_call: TRBJ2-2
cdr3_nt: TGTGCCAGCAGCACCGGGACAGCGAACACCGGGGAGCTGTTTTTT
cdr3_aa: CASSTGTANTGELFF

d_call: -
cdr3_length: 16
v_call: TRBV11-2
j_call: TRBJ2-3
cdr3_nt: TGTGCCAGCAGCCCCCCCGGGGTAGCGACCACAGATACGCAGTATTTT
cdr3_aa: CASSPPGVATTDTQYF

d_call: TRBD1
cdr3_length: 15
v_call: TRBV29-1
j_call: TRBJ2-3
cdr3_nt: TGCAGCGTTTATCGTACGGGACAGGGGATTGATACGCAGTATTTT
cdr3_aa: CSVYRTGQGIDTQYF

d_call: TRBD2
cdr3_length: 18
v_call: TRBV5-6
j_call: TRBJ2-7
cdr3_nt: TGTGCCAGCAGCCTACGCCGGGGTAGCGGGAAATTTATCTACGAGCAGTACTTC
cdr3_aa: CASSLRRGSGKFIYEQYF

d_call: -
cdr3_length: 16
v_call: TRBV7-8
j_call: TRBJ1-3
cdr3_nt: TGTGCCAGCAGCTTAGGCGGGGATTTCTCTGGAAACACCATATATTTT
cdr3_aa: CASSLGGDFSGNTIYF

d_call: TRBD2
cdr3_length: 16
v_call: TRBV11-2
j_call: TRBJ2-1
cdr3_nt: TGTGCCAGCAGCTCTCCGAGCGGGAGTGAAAACAATGAGCAGTTCTTC
cdr3_aa: CASSSPSGSENNEQFF

d_call: -
cdr3_length: 14
v_call: TRBV9
j_call: TRBJ1-5
cdr3_nt: TGTGCCAGCAGCACAGGAGATAGCAATCAGCCCCAGCATTTT
cdr3_aa: CASSTGDSNQPQHF